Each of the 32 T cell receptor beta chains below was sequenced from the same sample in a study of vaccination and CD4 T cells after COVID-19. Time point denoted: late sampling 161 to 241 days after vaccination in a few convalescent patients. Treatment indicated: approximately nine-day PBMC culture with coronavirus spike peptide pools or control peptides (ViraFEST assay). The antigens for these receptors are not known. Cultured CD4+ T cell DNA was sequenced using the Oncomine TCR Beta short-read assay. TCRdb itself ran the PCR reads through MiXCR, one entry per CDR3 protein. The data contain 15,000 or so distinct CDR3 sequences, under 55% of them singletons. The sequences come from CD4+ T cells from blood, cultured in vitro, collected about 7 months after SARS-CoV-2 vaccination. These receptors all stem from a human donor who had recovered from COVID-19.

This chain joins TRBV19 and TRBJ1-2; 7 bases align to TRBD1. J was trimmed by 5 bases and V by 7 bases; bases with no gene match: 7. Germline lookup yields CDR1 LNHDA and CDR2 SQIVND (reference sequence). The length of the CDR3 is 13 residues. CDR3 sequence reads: CASTLTGTYGYTF. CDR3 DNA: TGTGCCAGTACCTTGACAGGGACATATGGCTACACCTTC.

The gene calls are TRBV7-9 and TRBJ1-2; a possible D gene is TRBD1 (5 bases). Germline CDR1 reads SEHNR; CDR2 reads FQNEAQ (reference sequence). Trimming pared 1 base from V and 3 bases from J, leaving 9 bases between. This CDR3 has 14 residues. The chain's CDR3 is CASSLGGGHYGYTF. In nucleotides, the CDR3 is TGTGCCAGCAGCTTAGGGGGGGGACACTATGGCTACACCTTC.

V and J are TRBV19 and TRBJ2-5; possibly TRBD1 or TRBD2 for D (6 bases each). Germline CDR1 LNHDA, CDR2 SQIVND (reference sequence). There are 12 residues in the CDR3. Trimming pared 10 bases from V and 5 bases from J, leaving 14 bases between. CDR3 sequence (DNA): TGTGCCACCCGACAGGCGGGGGAGACCCAGTACTTC. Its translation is CATRQAGETQYF.

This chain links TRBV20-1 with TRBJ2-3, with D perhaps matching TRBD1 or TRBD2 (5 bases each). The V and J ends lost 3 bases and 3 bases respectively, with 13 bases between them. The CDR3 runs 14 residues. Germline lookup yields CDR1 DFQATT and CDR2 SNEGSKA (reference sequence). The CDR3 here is CSASPGTVTDTQYF. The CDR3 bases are TGCAGTGCTAGCCCCGGGACCGTTACAGATACGCAGTATTTT.

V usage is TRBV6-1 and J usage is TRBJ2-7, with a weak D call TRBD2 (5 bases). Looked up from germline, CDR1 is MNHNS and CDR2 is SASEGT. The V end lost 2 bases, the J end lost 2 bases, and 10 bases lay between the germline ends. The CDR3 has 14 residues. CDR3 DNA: TGTGCCAGCAGTGAATGGGAGAGAGCCTACGAGCAGTACTTC. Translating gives CASSEWERAYEQYF.

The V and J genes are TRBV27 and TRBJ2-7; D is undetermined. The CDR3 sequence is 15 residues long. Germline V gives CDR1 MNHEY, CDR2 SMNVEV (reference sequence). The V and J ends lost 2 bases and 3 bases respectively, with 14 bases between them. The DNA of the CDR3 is TGTGCCAGCAGTTTACAGAGCCCCCGCCTCTACGAGCAGTACTTC. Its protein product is CASSLQSPRLYEQYF.

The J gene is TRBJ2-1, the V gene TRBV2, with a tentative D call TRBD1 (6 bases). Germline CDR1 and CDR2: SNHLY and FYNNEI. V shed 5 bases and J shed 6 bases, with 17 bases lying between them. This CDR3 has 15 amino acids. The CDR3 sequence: CASSLGTIRGNEQFF. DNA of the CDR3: TGTGCCAGCAGTTTGGGGACAATCAGGGGCAATGAGCAGTTCTTC.

The CDR3 sequence: CSAQDSYGYTF. In DNA, the CDR3 is TGCAGTGCTCAGGACTCCTATGGCTACACCTTC. The rearrangement uses TRBV20-1 and TRBJ1-2; no clear D gene. Germline assignment: CDR1 DFQATT and CDR2 SNEGSKA (reference sequence). The CDR3 runs 11 residues. Trimming removed 5 bases at V and 4 bases at J, with 8 bases between.

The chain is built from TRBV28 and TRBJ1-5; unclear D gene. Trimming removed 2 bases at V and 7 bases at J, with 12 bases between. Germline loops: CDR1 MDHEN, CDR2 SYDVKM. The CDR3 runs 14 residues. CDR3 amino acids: CASSLISFQQPQHF. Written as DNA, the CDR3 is TGTGCCAGCAGTTTAATCTCTTTCCAACAGCCCCAGCATTTT.

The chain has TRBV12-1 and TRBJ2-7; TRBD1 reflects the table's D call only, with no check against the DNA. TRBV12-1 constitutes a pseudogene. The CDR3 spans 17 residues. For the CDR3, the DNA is TGTGCCAGCAGCTTTAGGGACGTCCCAAGGGGAACCTACGAGCAGTACTTC. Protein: CASSFRDVPRGTYEQYF.

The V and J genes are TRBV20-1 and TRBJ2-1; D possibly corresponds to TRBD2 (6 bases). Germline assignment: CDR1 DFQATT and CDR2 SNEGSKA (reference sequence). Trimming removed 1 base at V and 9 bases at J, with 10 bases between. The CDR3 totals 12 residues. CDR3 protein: CSARGGRSEQFF. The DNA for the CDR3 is TGCAGTGCTAGAGGGGGGAGGAGTGAGCAGTTCTTC.

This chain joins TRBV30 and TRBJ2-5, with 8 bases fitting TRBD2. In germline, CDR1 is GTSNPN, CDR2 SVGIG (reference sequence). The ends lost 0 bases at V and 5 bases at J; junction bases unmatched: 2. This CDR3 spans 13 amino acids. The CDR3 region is CAWSVRGRETQYF. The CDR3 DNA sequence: TGTGCCTGGAGTGTACGCGGGAGGGAGACCCAGTACTTC.

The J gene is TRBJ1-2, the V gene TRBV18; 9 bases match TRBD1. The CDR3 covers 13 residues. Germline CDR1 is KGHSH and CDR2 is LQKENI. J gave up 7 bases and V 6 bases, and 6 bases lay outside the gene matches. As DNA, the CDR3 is TGTGCCAGCTCCCAGGGACAGGGCTTTGGCTACACCTTC. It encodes CASSQGQGFGYTF. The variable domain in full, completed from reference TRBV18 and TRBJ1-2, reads NAGVMQNPRHLVRRRGQEARLRCSPMKGHSHVYWYRQLPEEGLKFMVYLQKENIIDESGMPKERFSAEFPKEGPSILRIQQVVRGDSAAYFCASSQGQGFGYTFGSGTRLTVV.

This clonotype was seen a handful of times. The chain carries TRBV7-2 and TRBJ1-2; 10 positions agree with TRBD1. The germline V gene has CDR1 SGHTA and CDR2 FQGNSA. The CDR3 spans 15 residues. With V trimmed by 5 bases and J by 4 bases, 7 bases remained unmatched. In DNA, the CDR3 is TGTGCCAGCAGCCCAGACAGGGGGCGTATCTATGGCTACACCTTC. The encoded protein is CASSPDRGRIYGYTF. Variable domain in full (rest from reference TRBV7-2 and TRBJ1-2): GAGVSQSPSNKVTEKGKDVELRCDPISGHTALYWYRQSLGQGLEFLIYFQGNSAPDKSGLPSDRFSAERTGGSVSTLTIQRTQQEDSAVYLCASSPDRGRIYGYTFGSGTRLTVV.

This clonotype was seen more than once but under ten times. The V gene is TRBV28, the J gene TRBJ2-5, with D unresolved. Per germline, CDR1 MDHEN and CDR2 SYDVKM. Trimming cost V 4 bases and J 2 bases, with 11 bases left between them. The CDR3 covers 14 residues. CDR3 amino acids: CASSYVVTQETQYF. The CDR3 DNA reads TGTGCCAGCAGTTATGTGGTGACACAAGAGACCCAGTACTTC.

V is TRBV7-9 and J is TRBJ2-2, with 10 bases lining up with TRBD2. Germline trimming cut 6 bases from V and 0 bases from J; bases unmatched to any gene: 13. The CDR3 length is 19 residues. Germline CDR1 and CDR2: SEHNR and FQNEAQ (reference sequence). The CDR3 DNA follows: TGTGCCAGCAGAGTAGCGGGAGGTGGCGTGCGGGCGAACACCGGGGAGCTGTTTTTT. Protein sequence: CASRVAGGGVRANTGELFF.

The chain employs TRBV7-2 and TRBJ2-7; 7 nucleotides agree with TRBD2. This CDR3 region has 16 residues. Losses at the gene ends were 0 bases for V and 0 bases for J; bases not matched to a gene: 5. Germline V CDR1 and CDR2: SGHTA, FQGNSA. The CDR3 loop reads CASSLASRGSSYEQYF. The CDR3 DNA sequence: TGTGCCAGCAGCTTAGCCTCCCGCGGGAGCTCCTACGAGCAGTACTTC.

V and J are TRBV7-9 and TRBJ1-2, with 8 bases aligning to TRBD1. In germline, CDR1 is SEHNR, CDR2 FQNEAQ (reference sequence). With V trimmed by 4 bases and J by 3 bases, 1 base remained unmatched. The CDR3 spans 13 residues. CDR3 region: CASSSQGDYGYTF. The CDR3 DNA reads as TGTGCCAGCAGCTCACAGGGGGACTATGGCTACACCTTC.

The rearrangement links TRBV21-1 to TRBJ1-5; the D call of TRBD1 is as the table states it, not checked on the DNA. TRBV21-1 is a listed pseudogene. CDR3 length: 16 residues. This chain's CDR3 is CASSDARGYSNQPQHF. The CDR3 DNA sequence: TGTGCCAGCAGCGACGCCAGGGGGTATAGCAATCAGCCCCAGCATTTT.

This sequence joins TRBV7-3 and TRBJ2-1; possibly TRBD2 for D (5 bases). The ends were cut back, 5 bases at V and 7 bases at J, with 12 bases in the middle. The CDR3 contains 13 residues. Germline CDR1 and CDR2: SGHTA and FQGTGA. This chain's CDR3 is CASSPPLGNEQFF. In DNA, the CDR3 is TGTGCCAGCAGCCCCCCACTAGGGAATGAGCAGTTCTTC.

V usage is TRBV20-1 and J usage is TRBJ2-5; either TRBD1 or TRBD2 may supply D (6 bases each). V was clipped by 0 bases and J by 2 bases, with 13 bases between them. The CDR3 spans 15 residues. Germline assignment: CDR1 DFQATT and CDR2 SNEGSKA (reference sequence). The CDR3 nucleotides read TGCAGTGCTAGAGACCAAGGGGGGTTGCAAGAGACCCAGTACTTC. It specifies CSARDQGGLQETQYF.

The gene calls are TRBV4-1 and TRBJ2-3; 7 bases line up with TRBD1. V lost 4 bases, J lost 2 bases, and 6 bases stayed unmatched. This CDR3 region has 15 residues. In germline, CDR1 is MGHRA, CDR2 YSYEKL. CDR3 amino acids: CASSPKQGPTDTQYF. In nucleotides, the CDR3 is TGCGCCAGCAGCCCAAAACAGGGGCCCACAGATACGCAGTATTTT.

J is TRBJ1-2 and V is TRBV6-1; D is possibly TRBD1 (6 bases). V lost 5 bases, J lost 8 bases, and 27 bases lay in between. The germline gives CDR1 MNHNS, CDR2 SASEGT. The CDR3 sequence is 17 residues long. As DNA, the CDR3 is TGTGCCAGCAGTATCAAAGTTCCGGGGGGCATCGCGCGGGGCTACACCTTC. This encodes CASSIKVPGGIARGYTF.

The CDR3 here is CASSPGTGSYGYTF. The CDR3 DNA reads TGTGCCAGCAGCCCGGGGACAGGGTCCTATGGCTACACCTTC. The J gene is TRBJ1-2, the V gene TRBV28; TRBD1 matches at 9 bases. This CDR3 contains 14 residues. V shed 6 bases, J shed 4 bases, and the junction held 6 bases outside the gene matches. Germline values: CDR1 MDHEN, CDR2 SYDVKM.

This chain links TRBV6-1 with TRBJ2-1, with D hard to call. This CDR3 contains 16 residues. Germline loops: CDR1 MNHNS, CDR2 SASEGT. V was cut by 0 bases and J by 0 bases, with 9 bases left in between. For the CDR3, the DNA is TGTGCCAGCAGTGAAGCGCGTGGGGACTCCTACAATGAGCAGTTCTTC. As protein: CASSEARGDSYNEQFF.

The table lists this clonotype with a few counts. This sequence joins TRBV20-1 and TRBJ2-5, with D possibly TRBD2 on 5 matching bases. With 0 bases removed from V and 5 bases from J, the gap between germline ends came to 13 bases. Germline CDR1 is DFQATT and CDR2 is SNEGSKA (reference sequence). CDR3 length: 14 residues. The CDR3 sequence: CSARDRTSGETQYF. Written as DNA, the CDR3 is TGCAGTGCTAGAGATCGGACTTCGGGGGAGACCCAGTACTTC.

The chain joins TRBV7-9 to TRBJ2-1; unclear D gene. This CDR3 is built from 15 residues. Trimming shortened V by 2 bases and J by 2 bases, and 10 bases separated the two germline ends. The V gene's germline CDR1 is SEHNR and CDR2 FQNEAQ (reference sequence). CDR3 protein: CASSLTGSPYNEQFF. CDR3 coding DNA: TGTGCCAGCAGCTTAACGGGTAGTCCCTACAATGAGCAGTTCTTC.

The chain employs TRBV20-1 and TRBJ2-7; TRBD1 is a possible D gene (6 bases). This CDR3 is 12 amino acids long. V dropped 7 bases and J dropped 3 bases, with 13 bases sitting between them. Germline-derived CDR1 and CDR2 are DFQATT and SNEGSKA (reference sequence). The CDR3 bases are TGCAGTGTCCGAAGAGGGGGCTACGAGCAGTACTTC. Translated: CSVRRGGYEQYF.

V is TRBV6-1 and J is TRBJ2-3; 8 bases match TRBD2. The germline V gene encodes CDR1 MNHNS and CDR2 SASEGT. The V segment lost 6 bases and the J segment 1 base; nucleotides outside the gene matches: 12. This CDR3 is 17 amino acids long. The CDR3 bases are TGTGCCAGCAGACACTTTAGCGGGGATCGCGGCACAGATACGCAGTATTTT. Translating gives CASRHFSGDRGTDTQYF.

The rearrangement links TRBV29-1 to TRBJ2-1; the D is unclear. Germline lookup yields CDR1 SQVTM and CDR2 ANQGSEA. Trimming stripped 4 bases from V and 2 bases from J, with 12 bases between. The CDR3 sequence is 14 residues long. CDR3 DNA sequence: TGCAGCGTTGTCCAGACCATCACCTACAATGAGCAGTTCTTC. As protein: CSVVQTITYNEQFF.

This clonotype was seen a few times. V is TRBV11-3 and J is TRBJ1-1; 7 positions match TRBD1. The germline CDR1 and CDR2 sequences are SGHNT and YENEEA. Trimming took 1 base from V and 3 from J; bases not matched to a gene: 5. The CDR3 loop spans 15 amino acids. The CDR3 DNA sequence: TGTGCCAGCAGCTTAGGGGCAGGGGGGGACACTGAAGCTTTCTTT. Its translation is CASSLGAGGDTEAFF.

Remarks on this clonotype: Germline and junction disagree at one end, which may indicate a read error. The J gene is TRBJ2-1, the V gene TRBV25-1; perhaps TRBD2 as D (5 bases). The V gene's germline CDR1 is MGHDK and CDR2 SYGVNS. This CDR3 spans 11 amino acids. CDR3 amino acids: CASSVVTTRVF. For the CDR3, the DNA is TGTGCCAGCAGTGTCGTGACTACACGAGTCTTC.